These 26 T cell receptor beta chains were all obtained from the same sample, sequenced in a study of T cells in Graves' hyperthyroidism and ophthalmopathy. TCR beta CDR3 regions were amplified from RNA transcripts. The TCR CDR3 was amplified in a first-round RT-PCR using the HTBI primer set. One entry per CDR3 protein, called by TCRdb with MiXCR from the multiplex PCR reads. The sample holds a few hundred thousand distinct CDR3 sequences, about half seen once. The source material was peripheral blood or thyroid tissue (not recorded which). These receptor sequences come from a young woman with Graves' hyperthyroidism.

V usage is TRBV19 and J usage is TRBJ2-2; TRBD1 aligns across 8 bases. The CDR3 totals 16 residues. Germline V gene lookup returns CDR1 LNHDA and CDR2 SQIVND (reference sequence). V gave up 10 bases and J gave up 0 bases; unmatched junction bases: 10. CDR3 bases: TGTGCCAAGATTGTCAGGGGGCTCGCGAACACCGGGGAGCTGTTTTTT. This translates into CAKIVRGLANTGELFF.

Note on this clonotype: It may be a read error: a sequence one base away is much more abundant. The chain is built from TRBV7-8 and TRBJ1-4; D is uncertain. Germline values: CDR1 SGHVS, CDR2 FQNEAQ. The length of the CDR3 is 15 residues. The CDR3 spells CASSAWRATNERLFF. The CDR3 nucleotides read TGTGCCAGCAGCGCATGGAGAGCAACTAATGAAAGACTGTTTTTT.

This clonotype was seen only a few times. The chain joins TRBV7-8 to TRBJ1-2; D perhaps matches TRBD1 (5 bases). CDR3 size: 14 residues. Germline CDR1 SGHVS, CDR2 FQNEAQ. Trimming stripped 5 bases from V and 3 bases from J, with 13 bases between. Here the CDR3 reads CASSPPGRDYGYTF. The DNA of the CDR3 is TGTGCCAGCAGCCCCCCGGGGCGAGACTATGGCTACACCTTC.

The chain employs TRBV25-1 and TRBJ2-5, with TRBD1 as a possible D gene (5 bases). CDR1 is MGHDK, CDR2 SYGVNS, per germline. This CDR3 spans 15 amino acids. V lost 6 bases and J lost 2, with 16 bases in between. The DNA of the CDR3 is TGTGCCAGCAGCCAGGGTGGGATAATTCAAGAGACCCAGTACTTC. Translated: CASSQGGIIQETQYF.

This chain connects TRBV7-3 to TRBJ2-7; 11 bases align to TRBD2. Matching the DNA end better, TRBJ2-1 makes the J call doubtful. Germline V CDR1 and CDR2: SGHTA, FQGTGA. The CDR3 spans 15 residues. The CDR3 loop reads CASSVLAGGDNEQFF. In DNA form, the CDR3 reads TGTGCCAGCAGCGTTCTAGCGGGAGGAGACAATGAGCAGTTCTTC.

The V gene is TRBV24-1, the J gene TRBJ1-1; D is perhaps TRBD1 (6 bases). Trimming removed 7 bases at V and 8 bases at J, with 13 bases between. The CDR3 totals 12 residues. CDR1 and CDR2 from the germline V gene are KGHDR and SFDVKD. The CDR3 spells CATSLTGWEAFF. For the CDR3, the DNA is TGTGCCACCAGCCTTACAGGGTGGGAAGCTTTCTTT.

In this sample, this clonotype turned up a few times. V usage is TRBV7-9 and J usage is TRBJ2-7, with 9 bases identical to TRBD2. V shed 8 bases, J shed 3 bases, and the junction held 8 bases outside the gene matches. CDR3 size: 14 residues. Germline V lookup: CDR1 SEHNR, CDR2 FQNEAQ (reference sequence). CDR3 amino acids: CASSLRLADYEQYF. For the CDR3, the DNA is TGTGCCAGCTCCCTACGACTAGCGGACTACGAGCAGTACTTC.

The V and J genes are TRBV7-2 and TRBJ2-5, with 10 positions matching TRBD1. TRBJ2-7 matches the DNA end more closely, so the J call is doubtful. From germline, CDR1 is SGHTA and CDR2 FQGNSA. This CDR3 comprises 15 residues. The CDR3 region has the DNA TGTGCCAGCAGACCACCGGGACAGGGGATTCTCGAGCAGTACTTC. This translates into CASRPPGQGILEQYF.

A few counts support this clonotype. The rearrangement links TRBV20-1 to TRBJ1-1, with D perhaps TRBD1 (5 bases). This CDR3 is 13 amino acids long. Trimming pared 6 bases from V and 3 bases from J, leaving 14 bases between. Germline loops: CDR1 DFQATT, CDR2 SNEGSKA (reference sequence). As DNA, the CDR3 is TGCAGTGCCATCCTTGGAGGGGACACTGAAGCTTTCTTT. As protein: CSAILGGDTEAFF.

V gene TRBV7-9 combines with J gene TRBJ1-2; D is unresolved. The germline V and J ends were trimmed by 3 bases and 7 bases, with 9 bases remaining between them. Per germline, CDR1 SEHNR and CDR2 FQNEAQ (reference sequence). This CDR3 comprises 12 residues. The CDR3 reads CASSFGSSGYTF. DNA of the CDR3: TGTGCCAGCAGCTTTGGAAGCTCTGGCTACACCTTC.

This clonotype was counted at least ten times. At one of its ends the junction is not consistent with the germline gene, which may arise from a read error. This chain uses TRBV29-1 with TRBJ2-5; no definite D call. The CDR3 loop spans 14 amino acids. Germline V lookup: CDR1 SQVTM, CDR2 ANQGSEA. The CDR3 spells CSVEGFLGLETQYF. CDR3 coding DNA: TGCAGCGTCGAAGGTTTCCTAGGCCTAGAGACCCAGTACTTC.

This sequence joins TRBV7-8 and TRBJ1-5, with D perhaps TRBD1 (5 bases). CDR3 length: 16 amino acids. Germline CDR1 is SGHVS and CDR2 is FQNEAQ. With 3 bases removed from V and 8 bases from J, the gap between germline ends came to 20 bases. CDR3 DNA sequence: TGTGCCAGCAGCTTTCTCCGGGGACGGTCGGGAGAGCCCCAGCATTTT. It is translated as CASSFLRGRSGEPQHF.

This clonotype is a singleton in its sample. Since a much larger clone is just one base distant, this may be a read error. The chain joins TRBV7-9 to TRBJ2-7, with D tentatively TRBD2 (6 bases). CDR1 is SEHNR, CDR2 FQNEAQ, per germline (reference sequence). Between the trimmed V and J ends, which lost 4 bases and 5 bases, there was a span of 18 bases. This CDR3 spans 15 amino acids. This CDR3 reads CASSSRIRGGDEQYF. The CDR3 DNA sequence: TGTGCCAGCAGCTCTCGAATACGGGGAGGAGACGAGCAGTACTTC.

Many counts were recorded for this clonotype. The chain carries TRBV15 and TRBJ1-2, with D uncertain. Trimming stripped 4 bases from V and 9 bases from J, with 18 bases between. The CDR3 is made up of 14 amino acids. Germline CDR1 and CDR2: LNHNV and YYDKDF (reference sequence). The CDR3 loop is CATSNLRKPVSYTF. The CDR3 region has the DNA TGTGCCACCAGCAACCTAAGGAAACCAGTTAGCTACACCTTC.

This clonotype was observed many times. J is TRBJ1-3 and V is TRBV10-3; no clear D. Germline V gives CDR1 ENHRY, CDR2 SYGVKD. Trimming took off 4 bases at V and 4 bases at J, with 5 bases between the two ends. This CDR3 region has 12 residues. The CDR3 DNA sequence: TGTGCCATCAGTGCTGGGGGAAACACCATATATTTT. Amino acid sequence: CAISAGGNTIYF.

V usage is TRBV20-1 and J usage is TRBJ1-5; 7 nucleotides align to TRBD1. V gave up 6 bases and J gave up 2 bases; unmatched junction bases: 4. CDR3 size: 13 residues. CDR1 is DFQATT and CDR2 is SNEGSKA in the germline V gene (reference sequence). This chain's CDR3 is CSARTGRNQPQHF. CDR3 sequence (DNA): TGCAGTGCAAGGACAGGCCGCAATCAGCCCCAGCATTTT.

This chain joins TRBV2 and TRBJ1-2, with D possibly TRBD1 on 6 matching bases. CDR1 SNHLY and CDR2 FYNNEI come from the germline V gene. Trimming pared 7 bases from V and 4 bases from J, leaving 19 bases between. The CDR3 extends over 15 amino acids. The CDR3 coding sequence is TGTGCCAGCACCGGACAGAGCCTTAGGGGCTATGGCTACACCTTC. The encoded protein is CASTGQSLRGYGYTF.

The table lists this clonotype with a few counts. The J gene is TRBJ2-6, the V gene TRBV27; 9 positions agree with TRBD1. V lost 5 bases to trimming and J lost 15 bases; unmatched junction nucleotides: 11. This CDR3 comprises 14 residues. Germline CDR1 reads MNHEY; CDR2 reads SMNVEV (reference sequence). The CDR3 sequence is CASSEMGQGGDLTF. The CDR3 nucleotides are TGTGCCAGCAGTGAAATGGGACAGGGAGGCGACCTGACTTTC.

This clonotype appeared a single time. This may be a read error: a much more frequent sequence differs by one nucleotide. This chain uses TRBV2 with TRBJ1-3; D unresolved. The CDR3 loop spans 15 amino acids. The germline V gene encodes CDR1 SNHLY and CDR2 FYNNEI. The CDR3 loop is CVSSRNSLSGNTIYF. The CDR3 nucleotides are TGTGTCAGCAGTAGAAACAGCCTCTCTGGAAACACCATATATTTT. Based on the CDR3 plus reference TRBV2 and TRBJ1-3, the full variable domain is EPEVTQTPSHQVTQMGQEVILRCVPISNHLYFYWYRQILGQKVEFLVSFYNNEISEKSEIFDDQFSVERPDGSNFTLKIRSTKLEDSAMYFCVSSRNSLSGNTIYFGEGSWLTVV.

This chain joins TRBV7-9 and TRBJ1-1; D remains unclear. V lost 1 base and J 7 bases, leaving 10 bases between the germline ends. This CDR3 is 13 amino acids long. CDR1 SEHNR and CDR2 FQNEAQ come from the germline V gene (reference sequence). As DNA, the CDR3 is TGTGCCAGCAGCTTAGTGGGATGGAGTGAAGCTTTCTTT. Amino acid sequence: CASSLVGWSEAFF. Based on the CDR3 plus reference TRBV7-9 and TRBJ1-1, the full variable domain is DTGVSQNPRHKITKRGQNVTFRCDPISEHNRLYWYRQTLGQGPEFLTYFQNEAQLEKSRLLSDRFSAERPKGSFSTLEIQRTEQGDSAMYLCASSLVGWSEAFFGQGTRLTVV.

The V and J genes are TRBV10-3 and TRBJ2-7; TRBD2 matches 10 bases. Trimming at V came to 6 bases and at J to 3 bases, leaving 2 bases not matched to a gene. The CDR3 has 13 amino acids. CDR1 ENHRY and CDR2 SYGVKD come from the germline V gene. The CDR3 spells CAIRRTSGYEQYF. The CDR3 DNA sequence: TGTGCCATCAGGAGGACTAGCGGCTACGAGCAGTACTTC.

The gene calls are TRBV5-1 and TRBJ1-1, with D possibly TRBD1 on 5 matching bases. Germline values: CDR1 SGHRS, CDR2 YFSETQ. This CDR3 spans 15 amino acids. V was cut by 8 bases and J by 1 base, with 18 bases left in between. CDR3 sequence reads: CASKGRGRTNTEAFF. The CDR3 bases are TGCGCCAGTAAGGGGCGAGGCCGGACGAACACTGAAGCTTTCTTT.

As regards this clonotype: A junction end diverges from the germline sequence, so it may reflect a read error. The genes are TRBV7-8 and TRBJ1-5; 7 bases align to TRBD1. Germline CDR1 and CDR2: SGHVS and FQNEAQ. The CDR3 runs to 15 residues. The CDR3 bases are TGCGCCAGCAGCCAAGTCGACAGGGGCAATCAGCCCCAGCATTTT. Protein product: CASSQVDRGNQPQHF.

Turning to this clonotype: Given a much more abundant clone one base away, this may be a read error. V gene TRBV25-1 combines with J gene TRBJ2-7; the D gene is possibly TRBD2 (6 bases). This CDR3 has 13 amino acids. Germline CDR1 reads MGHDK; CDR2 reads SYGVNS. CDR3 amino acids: CASSDAGMGERYF. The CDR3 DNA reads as TGTGCCAGCAGTGATGCGGGGATGGGGGAGCGGTACTTC.

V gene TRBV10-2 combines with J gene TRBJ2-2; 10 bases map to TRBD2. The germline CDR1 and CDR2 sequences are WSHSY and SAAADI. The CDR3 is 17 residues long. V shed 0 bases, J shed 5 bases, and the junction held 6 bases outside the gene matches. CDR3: CASSESEASGRTGELFF. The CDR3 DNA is TGCGCCAGCAGTGAGTCGGAGGCTAGCGGGAGAACCGGGGAGCTGTTTTTT.

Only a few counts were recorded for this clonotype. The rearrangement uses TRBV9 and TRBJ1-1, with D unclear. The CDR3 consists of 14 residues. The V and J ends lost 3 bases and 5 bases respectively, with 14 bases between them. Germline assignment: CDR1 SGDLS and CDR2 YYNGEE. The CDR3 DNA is TGTGCCAGCAGCGAGTACGGAGTTGGAACTGAAGCTTTCTTT. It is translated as CASSEYGVGTEAFF.